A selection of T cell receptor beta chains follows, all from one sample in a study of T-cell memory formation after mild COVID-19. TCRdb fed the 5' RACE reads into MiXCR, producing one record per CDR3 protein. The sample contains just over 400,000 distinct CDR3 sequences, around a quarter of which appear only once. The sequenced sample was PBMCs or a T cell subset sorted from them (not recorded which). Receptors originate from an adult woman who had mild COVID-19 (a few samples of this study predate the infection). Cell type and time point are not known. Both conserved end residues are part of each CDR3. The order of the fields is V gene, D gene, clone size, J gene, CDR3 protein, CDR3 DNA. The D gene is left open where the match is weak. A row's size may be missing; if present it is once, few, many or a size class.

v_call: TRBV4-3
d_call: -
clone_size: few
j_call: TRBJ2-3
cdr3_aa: CASSQEIGTDTQYF
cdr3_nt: TGCGCCAGCAGCCAAGAGATTGGGACTGATACGCAGTATTTT

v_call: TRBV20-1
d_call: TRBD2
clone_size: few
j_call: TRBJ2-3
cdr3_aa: CSASGLAASTDTQYF
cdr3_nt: TGCAGTGCCTCAGGACTAGCGGCGAGCACAGATACGCAGTATTTT

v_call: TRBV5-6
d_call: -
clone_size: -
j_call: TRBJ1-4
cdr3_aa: CASSTSTVRGATNEKLFF
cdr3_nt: TGTGCCAGCAGCACATCAACAGTGAGGGGAGCAACTAATGAAAAACTGTTTTTT

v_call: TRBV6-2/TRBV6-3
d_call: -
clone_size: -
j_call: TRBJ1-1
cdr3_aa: CASKGLENTEAFF
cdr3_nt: TGTGCCAGCAAGGGGCTTGAAAACACTGAAGCTTTCTTT

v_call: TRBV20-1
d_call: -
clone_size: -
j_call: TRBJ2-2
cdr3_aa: CSARNTHAGSSGELFF
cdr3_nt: TGCAGTGCTAGAAATACGCACGCCGGGAGTAGCGGGGAGCTGTTTTTT

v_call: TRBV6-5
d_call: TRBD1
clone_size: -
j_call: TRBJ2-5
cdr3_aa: CASSYSDRAKETQYF
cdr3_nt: TGTGCCAGCAGTTACTCGGACAGGGCGAAAGAGACCCAGTACTTC

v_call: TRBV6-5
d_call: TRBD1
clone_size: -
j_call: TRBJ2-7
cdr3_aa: CASSTRDRYEQYF
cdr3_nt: TGTGCCAGCAGTACCCGGGACAGATACGAGCAGTACTTC

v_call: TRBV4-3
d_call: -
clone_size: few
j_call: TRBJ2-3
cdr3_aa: CASSQGSLAITDTQYF
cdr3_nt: TGCGCCAGCAGCCAAGGATCTCTCGCAATCACAGATACGCAGTATTTT

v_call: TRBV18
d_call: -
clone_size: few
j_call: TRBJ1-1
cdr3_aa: CASSPTQGRTEAFF
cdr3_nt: TGTGCCAGCTCACCAACACAGGGTCGGACTGAAGCTTTCTTT

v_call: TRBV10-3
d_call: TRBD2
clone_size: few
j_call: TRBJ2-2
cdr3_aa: CAIYTGGPTGELFF
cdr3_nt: TGTGCCATCTATACGGGGGGGCCGACCGGGGAGCTGTTTTTT

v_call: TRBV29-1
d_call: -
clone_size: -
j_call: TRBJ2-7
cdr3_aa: CSVDAGTYEQYF
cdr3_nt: TGCAGCGTTGACGCAGGGACATACGAGCAGTACTTC

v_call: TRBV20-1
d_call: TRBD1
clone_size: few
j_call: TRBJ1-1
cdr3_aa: CSALWTGGHTEAFF
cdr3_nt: TGCAGTGCTTTATGGACAGGGGGGCACACTGAAGCTTTCTTT

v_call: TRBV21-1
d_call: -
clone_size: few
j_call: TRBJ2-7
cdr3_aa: CATRGQGYEQYF
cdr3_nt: TGTGCCACCCGAGGACAGGGCTACGAGCAGTACTTC

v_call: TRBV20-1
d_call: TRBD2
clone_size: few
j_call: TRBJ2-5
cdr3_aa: CSARGASGEETQYF
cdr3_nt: TGCAGTGCTAGAGGGGCTAGCGGGGAAGAGACCCAGTACTTC

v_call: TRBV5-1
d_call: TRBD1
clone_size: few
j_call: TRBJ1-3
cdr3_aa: CASSSAGQGGNTIYF
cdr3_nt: TGCGCCAGCAGCTCGGCGGGACAGGGTGGAAACACCATATATTTT

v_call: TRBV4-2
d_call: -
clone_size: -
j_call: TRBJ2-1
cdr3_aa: CASSQETKMSSYNEQFF
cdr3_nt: TGTGCCAGCAGCCAAGAGACGAAAATGAGCTCCTACAATGAGCAGTTCTTC

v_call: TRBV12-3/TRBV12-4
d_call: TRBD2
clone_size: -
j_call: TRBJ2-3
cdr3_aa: CASSLGLAGVRGTDTQYF
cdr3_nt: TGTGCCAGCAGTTTAGGGCTAGCGGGAGTCCGAGGCACAGATACGCAGTATTTT

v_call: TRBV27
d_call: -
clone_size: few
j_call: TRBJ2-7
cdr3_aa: CASSPRGQGGSNEQYF
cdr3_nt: TGTGCCAGTTCCCCCCGCGGCCAGGGGGGATCCAACGAGCAGTACTTC

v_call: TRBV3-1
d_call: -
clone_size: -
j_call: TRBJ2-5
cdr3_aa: CASSRGSEEMAQYF
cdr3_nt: TGTGCCAGCAGCAGGGGGTCGGAAGAGATGGCCCAGTACTTC

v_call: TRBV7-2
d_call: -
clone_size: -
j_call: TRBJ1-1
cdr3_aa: CASSPIPGHNTEAFF
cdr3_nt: TGTGCCAGCAGCCCGATCCCGGGTCACAACACTGAAGCTTTCTTT

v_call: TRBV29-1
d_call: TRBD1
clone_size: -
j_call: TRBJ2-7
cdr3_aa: CSVEGGDRFYEQYF
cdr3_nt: TGCAGCGTTGAGGGTGGGGACAGATTTTACGAGCAGTACTTC

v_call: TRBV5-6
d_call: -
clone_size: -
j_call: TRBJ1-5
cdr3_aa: CASSLRVGSDQPQHF
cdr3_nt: TGTGCCAGCAGCTTGCGCGTTGGGAGTGATCAGCCCCAGCATTTT

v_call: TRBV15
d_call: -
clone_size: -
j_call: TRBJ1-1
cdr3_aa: CATSTLGKERTAFF
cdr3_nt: TGTGCCACCAGCACCCTAGGGAAGGAGAGGACGGCTTTCTTT

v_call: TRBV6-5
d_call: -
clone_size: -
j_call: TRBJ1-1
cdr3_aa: CASSAIRGNTEAFF
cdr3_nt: TGTGCCAGCAGTGCCATTAGAGGGAACACTGAAGCTTTCTTT

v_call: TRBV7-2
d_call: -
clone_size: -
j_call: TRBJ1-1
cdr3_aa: CASSLGVTLLNTEAFF
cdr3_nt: TGTGCCAGCAGCTTGGGGGTTACCCTACTGAACACTGAAGCTTTCTTT

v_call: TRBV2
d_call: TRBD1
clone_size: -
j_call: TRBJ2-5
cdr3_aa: CASSTDRVSETQYF
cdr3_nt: TGTGCCAGCAGCACCGACAGGGTATCAGAGACCCAGTACTTC

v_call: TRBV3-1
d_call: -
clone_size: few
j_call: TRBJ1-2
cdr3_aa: CASSQQTEGRGYTF
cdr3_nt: TGTGCCAGCAGCCAACAGACGGAGGGCCGTGGCTACACCTTC

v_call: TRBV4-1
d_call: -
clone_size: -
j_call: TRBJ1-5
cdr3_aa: CASSRTDRNQPQHF
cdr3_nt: TGCGCCAGCAGCCGAACGGACAGAAATCAGCCCCAGCATTTT

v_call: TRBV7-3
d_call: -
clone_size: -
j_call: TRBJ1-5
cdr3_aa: CASSLMPGGNQPQHF
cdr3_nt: TGTGCCAGCAGCTTAATGCCAGGGGGCAATCAGCCCCAGCATTTT

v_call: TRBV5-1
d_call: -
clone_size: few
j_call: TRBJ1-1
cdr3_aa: CASSTGTDWNTEAFF
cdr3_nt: TGCGCCAGCAGCACGGGGACTGACTGGAACACTGAAGCTTTCTTT

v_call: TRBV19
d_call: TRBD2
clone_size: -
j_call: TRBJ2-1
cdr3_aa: CASSPVAGGSYNEQFF
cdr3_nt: TGTGCCAGTAGTCCCGTAGCGGGAGGCTCCTACAATGAGCAGTTCTTC

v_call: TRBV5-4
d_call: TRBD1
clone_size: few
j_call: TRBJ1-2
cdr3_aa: CASSRPGTGAMSDGYTF
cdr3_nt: TGTGCCAGCAGCCGTCCCGGGACAGGGGCCATGAGTGATGGCTACACCTTC

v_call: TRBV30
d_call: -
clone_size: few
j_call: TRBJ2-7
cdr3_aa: CAWRVTAAYEQYF
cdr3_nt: TGTGCCTGGAGGGTCACAGCGGCCTACGAGCAGTACTTC

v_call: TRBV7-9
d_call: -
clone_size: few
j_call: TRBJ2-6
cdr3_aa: CASSFWGSGANVLTF
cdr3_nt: TGTGCCAGCAGCTTTTGGGGCTCTGGGGCCAACGTCCTGACTTTC

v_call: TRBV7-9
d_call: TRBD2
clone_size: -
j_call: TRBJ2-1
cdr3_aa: CASSLETSGTRNEQFF
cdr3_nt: TGTGCCAGCAGCTTAGAAACAAGCGGGACGCGGAATGAGCAGTTCTTC

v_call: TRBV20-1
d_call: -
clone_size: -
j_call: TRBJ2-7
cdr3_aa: CSARGGARENHEQYF
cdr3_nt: TGCAGTGCTAGAGGTGGGGCCCGGGAAAACCACGAGCAGTACTTC

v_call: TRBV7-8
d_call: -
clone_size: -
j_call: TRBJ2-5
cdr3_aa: CASSTRRTPGETQYF
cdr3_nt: TGTGCCAGCAGCACCCGACGGACCCCGGGGGAGACCCAGTACTTC

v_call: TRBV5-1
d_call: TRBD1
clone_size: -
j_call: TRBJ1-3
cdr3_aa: CASSFRQGAASGNTIYF
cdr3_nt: TGCGCCAGCAGCTTCCGACAGGGGGCTGCCTCTGGAAACACCATATATTTT

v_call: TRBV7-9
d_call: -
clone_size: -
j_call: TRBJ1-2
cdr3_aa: CASSHGGGGGYTF
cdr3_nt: TGTGCCAGCAGCCACGGAGGGGGTGGAGGCTACACCTTC

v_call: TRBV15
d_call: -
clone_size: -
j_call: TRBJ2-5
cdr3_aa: CATSRGTAGETQYF
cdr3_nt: TGTGCCACCAGCAGAGGGACGGCGGGAGAGACCCAGTACTTC

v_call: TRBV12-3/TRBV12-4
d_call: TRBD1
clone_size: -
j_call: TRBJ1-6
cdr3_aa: CASSPQRTGVREPLHF
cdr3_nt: TGTGCCAGCAGCCCACAGAGGACAGGGGTCCGGGAACCCCTCCACTTT

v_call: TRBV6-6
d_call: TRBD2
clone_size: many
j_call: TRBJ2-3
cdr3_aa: CASSSGLAGLTDTQYF
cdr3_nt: TGTGCCAGCAGCTCTGGACTAGCGGGCCTCACAGATACGCAGTATTTT

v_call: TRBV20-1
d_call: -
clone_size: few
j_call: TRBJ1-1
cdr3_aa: CSASLQGLGTEAFF
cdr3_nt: TGCAGTGCTAGCCTACAGGGACTGGGGACTGAAGCTTTCTTT

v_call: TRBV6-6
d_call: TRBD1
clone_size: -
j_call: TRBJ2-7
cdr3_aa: CASSPDRALSYEQYF
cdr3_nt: TGTGCCAGCAGTCCGGACAGGGCCCTTTCCTACGAGCAGTACTTC

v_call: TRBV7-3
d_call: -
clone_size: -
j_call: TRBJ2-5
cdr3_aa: CASSSTGAKETQYF
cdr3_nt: TGTGCCAGCAGCTCAACGGGGGCAAAAGAGACCCAGTACTTC

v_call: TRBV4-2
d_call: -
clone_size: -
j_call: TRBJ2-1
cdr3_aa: CASSQDWQGIYNEQFF
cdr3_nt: TGTGCCAGCAGCCAAGATTGGCAGGGGATCTACAATGAGCAGTTCTTC

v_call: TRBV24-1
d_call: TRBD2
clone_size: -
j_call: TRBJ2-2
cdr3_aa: CATSYPMGGHTGELFF
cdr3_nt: TGTGCCACCAGTTACCCAATGGGAGGGCACACCGGGGAGCTGTTTTTT

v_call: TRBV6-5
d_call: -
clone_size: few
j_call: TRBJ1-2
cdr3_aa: CASSYSGRGGGYTF
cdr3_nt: TGTGCCAGCAGTTACTCTGGCCGTGGAGGTGGCTACACCTTC

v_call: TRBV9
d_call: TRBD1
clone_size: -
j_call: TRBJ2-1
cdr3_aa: CASSVAAGGYNEQFF
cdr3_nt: TGTGCCAGCAGCGTAGCGGCAGGGGGATACAATGAGCAGTTCTTC

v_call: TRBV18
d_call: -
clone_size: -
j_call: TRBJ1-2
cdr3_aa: CASSLLDDYGYTF
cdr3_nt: TGTGCCAGCTCACTACTAGATGACTATGGCTACACCTTC

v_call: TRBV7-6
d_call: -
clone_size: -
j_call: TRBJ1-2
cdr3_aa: CASSSGSGFDGYTF
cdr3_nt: TGTGCCAGCAGCTCGGGATCAGGGTTCGATGGCTACACCTTC